What follows is one TCR beta chain and its context. TCRdb keeps only in-frame clones here, not all; method: immunoSEQ multiplex PCR. The sample has approximately 110,000 clones; 91% are singletons. The sample belongs to a study of T cell changes during pregnancy in multiple sclerosis. V lost 0 bases, J lost 2 bases, and 7 bases stayed unmatched. The CDR3 length is 18 residues. Germline assignment: CDR1 SQVTM and CDR2 ANQGSEA. Source: peripheral blood, taken after pregnancy. This rearrangement joins TRBV29-1 to TRBJ2-6; 10 nucleotides agree with TRBD1. This TCR was sampled from a female donor with multiple sclerosis, enrolled in a pregnancy study. CDR3 protein: CSVEDTRQGATGANVLTF. The CDR3 DNA is TGCAGCGTTGAAGATACGAGACAGGGGGCAACTGGGGCCAACGTCCTGACTTTC.